This T cell receptor beta chain was recovered during a study of blood T cell repertoires in COVID-19. In the source study's methods: The authors estimated nucleated cell counts from reference gene primer amplification. This table comes from immunoSEQ multiplex PCR, and its TCRdb copy is limited to in-frame clones, with some not included. V and J calls and clone size are given by that table; D and trimming were obtained from the DNA. The sample includes about 250,000 clones, 85% to 90% seen only once; the top ten take 1.3% to 1.5%. This CDR3 spans 16 amino acids. Germline loops: CDR1 MNHEY, CDR2 SMNVEV (reference sequence). Between the trimmed V and J ends, which lost 5 bases and 0 bases, there was a span of 16 bases.

The material sequenced was peripheral blood. This receptor was obtained from an elderly man with acute or convalescent COVID-19. The chain is built from TRBV27 and TRBJ1-2; tentatively, D is TRBD1 (5 bases). The CDR3, as DNA: TGTGCCAGCAGTCCCGGACAACTGTTGTCTAACTATGGCTACACCTTC. Protein: CASSPGQLLSNYGYTF.